The 27 T cell receptor beta chains in this list originate from one sample, sequenced in a study of shared clonotypes between healthy human individuals. The table came from immunoSEQ multiplex PCR; TCRdb's copy has only in-frame clones and leaves some out. This sample has about 600,000 clones, with around 97% found just once. The sequenced sample was naive CD4+ T cells sorted from blood. Specified subset: CD45RA+ positively selected. The receptors stem from a woman in her 30s in good health.

Comments on this clone: Other nucleotide sequences from this sample produce the same CDR3. V usage is TRBV9 and J usage is TRBJ1-1, with unresolved D. Trimming cost V 0 bases and J 2 bases, with 5 bases left between them. CDR1 and CDR2 (germline): SGDLS, YYNGEE. The CDR3 runs to 13 residues. The CDR3 nucleotides read TGTGCCAGCAGCGTAGTGGCTAACACTGAAGCTTTCTTT. It is translated as CASSVVANTEAFF.

The chain employs TRBV18 and TRBJ2-7, with TRBD1 matching 7 bases. The junction had 13 bases not matched to a gene; V was cut back by 0 bases and J by 5 bases. CDR1 KGHSH and CDR2 LQKENI come from the germline V gene. The CDR3 has 17 residues. The CDR3 region is CASSPPIYRGLGNEQYF. Here the CDR3 DNA reads TGTGCCAGCTCACCACCGATCTACAGGGGCCTCGGGAACGAGCAGTACTTC. Supplemented by reference TRBV18 and TRBJ2-7, the full variable domain reads NAGVMQNPRHLVRRRGQEARLRCSPMKGHSHVYWYRQLPEEGLKFMVYLQKENIIDESGMPKERFSAEFPKEGPSILRIQQVVRGDSAAYFCASSPPIYRGLGNEQYFGPGTRLTVT.

The chain uses TRBV30 and TRBJ2-1; D might be TRBD1 or TRBD2, each matching 5 bases. The CDR3 sequence is 15 residues long. Germline CDR1 and CDR2: GTSNPN and SVGIG (reference sequence). Trimming took 2 bases from V and 5 from J, leaving 16 bases between them. CDR3 bases: TGTGCCTGGAGTAAGGGACCGGTCGGCAACAATGAGCAGTTCTTC. It yields the protein CAWSKGPVGNNEQFF.

The V call is TRBV19, the J call TRBJ2-5, with a possible D match to TRBD1 (5 bases). Trimming removed 4 bases at V and 3 bases at J, with 12 bases between. The CDR3 spans 14 residues. Germline V lookup: CDR1 LNHDA, CDR2 SQIVND (reference sequence). The chain's CDR3 is CASSSYQGEETQYF. DNA of the CDR3: TGTGCCAGTAGTAGTTACCAGGGTGAAGAGACCCAGTACTTC. The full variable domain, in which reference TRBV19 and TRBJ2-5 provide the parts outside the CDR3, is DGGITQSPKYLFRKEGQNVTLSCEQNLNHDAMYWYRQDPGQGLRLIYYSQIVNDFQKGDIAEGYSVSREKKESFPLTVTSAQKNPTAFYLCASSSYQGEETQYFGPGTRLLVL.

This clone appeared once. V gene TRBV5-1 combines with J gene TRBJ2-7; 11 bases align to TRBD2. The germline gives CDR1 SGHRS, CDR2 YFSETQ. The CDR3 sequence is 16 residues long. With 1 base clipped from V and 3 bases from J, the junction kept 6 bases outside the gene matches. The CDR3 DNA sequence: TGCGCCAGCAGCTTGAAAACTAGCGGGAGCATCTACGAGCAGTACTTC. Translation: CASSLKTSGSIYEQYF. The complete variable domain, with remaining parts taken from reference TRBV5-1 and TRBJ2-7, reads KAGVTQTPRYLIKTRGQQVTLSCSPISGHRSVSWYQQTPGQGLQFLFEYFSETQRNKGNFPGRFSGRQFSNSRSEMNVSTLELGDSALYLCASSLKTSGSIYEQYFGPGTRLTVT.

This clone has only a few counts. The chain recombines TRBV7-7 with TRBJ2-5, with 7 bases matching TRBD2. This CDR3 is built from 14 residues. Trimming at V came to 4 bases and at J to 5 bases, leaving 7 bases not matched to a gene. Germline assignment: CDR1 SSHAT and CDR2 FNYEAQ (reference sequence). The CDR3 nucleotides read TGTGCCAGCAGCTCGCTAGCGGCCGAGGAGACCCAGTACTTC. It encodes CASSSLAAEETQYF. Full variable domain (outside the CDR3, taken from reference TRBV7-7 and TRBJ2-5): GAGVSQSPRYKVTKRGQDVTLRCDPISSHATLYWYQQALGQGPEFLTYFNYEAQPDKSGLPSDRFSAERPEGSISTLTIQRTEQRDSAMYRCASSSLAAEETQYFGPGTRLLVL.

This clone is a singleton in its sample. The rearrangement uses TRBV2 and TRBJ1-5, with 10 bases fitting TRBD1. Germline V gives CDR1 SNHLY, CDR2 FYNNEI. This CDR3 region has 17 residues. Trimming at V came to 5 bases and at J to 0 bases, leaving 7 bases not matched to a gene. The CDR3 bases are TGTGCCAGCAGTCCGGGACAGGGGTTTTATAGCAATCAGCCCCAGCATTTT. Translating it yields CASSPGQGFYSNQPQHF.

The chain links TRBV7-2 to TRBJ1-5; D remains ambiguous. Trimming stripped 2 bases from V and 3 bases from J, with 11 bases between. The CDR3 is 15 residues long. CDR1 SGHTA and CDR2 FQGNSA come from the germline V gene. CDR3 protein: CASSLMRGTNQPQHF. The CDR3 region has the DNA TGTGCCAGCAGCTTAATGCGGGGTACCAATCAGCCCCAGCATTTT. The whole variable domain, remainder taken from reference TRBV7-2 and TRBJ1-5, is GAGVSQSPSNKVTEKGKDVELRCDPISGHTALYWYRQSLGQGLEFLIYFQGNSAPDKSGLPSDRFSAERTGGSVSTLTIQRTQQEDSAVYLCASSLMRGTNQPQHFGDGTRLSIL.

The chain combines TRBV9 with TRBJ2-3, with 11 bases that match TRBD2. Unmatched junction bases numbered 14, after V lost 3 bases and J lost 5 bases. The germline CDR1 and CDR2 sequences are SGDLS and YYNGEE. The CDR3 has 18 amino acids. The CDR3 here is CASSAESPPGTSGDTQYF. The CDR3 region has the DNA TGTGCCAGCAGCGCAGAAAGTCCCCCCGGGACTAGCGGAGATACGCAGTATTTT.

This clone occurred once. This chain connects TRBV5-1 to TRBJ2-6; D ambiguous. V lost 5 bases, J lost 0 bases, and 9 bases lay in between. CDR1 is SGHRS and CDR2 is YFSETQ in the germline V gene. This CDR3 contains 15 residues. The CDR3 region has the DNA TGCGCCAGCAGGGACGCTGGCTCTGGGGCCAACGTCCTGACTTTC. Translated: CASRDAGSGANVLTF.

The CDR3 here is CASTSGGYNEQYF. The CDR3 coding sequence is TGTGCCAGCACCTCGGGGGGGTACAACGAGCAGTACTTC. The chain couples TRBV28 to TRBJ2-7, with 8 bases aligning to TRBD2. This CDR3 spans 13 amino acids. The germline V gene has CDR1 MDHEN and CDR2 SYDVKM. V gave up 7 bases and J gave up 5 bases; unmatched junction bases: 7.

The gene calls are TRBV5-5 and TRBJ2-3, with TRBD2 identical over 13 bases. Germline V lookup: CDR1 SGHKS, CDR2 YYEKEE (reference sequence). With V trimmed by 4 bases and J by 4 bases, 12 bases remained unmatched. The CDR3 spans 18 residues. For the CDR3, the DNA is TGTGCCAGCAGCCCATGGACTAGCGGGAGATTTCGGCCAGATACGCAGTATTTT. Its protein product is CASSPWTSGRFRPDTQYF.

The CDR3 DNA is TGTGCCAGTAGTATGTCGGCAGGGGATCAGCCCCAGCATTTT. Its protein is CASSMSAGDQPQHF. This sequence joins TRBV19 and TRBJ1-5; tentative D call: TRBD1 (6 bases). Looked up from germline, CDR1 is LNHDA and CDR2 is SQIVND (reference sequence). The CDR3 runs to 14 residues. The V gene lost 3 bases and the J gene lost 5 bases, with 11 bases spanning the gap.

V usage is TRBV5-1 and J usage is TRBJ1-1, with unresolved D. CDR3 length: 16 residues. Trimming took 9 bases from V and 1 from J, leaving 22 bases between them. Looked up from germline, CDR1 is SGHRS and CDR2 is YFSETQ. CDR3 sequence: CAISRIGVLPNTEAFF. The CDR3 nucleotides read TGCGCCATTTCCAGGATAGGAGTTTTGCCGAACACTGAAGCTTTCTTT.

This clone appeared a single time. This chain uses TRBV5-1 with TRBJ2-4; D is ambiguous. V dropped 3 bases and J dropped 5 bases, with 3 bases sitting between them. CDR3 length: 11 amino acids. Germline CDR1 is SGHRS and CDR2 is YFSETQ. CDR3 sequence reads: CASSYENIQYF. The CDR3 coding sequence is TGCGCCAGCAGCTACGAAAACATTCAGTACTTC.

This clone occurred once. The V call is TRBV2, the J call TRBJ2-4; a possible D gene is TRBD2 (6 bases). This CDR3 spans 18 amino acids. Looked up from germline, CDR1 is SNHLY and CDR2 is FYNNEI. Between the trimmed V and J ends, which lost 7 bases and 0 bases, there was a span of 22 bases. The CDR3 is CASTLRGMEGLAKNIQYF. For the CDR3, the DNA is TGTGCCAGCACCCTAAGAGGCATGGAGGGACTAGCCAAAAACATTCAGTACTTC.

This rearrangement joins TRBV5-1 to TRBJ2-7; TRBD2 aligns across 7 bases. CDR3 length equals 13 residues. The junction had 6 bases not matched to a gene; V was cut back by 6 bases and J by 3 bases. The germline V gene has CDR1 SGHRS and CDR2 YFSETQ. The CDR3 region is CASKGGDHYEQYF. The CDR3, as DNA: TGCGCCAGCAAGGGAGGGGACCACTACGAGCAGTACTTC.

Comments on this clone: The junction does not match germline at one end; this may be a read error. The rearrangement links TRBV29-1 to TRBJ2-7, with a possible D match to TRBD2 (5 bases). Germline assignment: CDR1 SQVTM and CDR2 ANQGSEA. The CDR3 is 11 amino acids. Here the CDR3 reads CSVERAGEQHF. The CDR3 DNA sequence: TGCAGCGTTGAGCGGGCGGGCGAGCAGCACTTC.

The chain employs TRBV7-9 and TRBJ2-5; TRBD2 matches 9 bases. This CDR3 is 15 amino acids long. V lost 4 bases to trimming and J lost 2 bases; unmatched junction nucleotides: 5. The V gene's germline CDR1 is SEHNR and CDR2 FQNEAQ (reference sequence). This CDR3 reads CASSSVSGGQETQYF. The CDR3 DNA sequence: TGTGCCAGCAGCTCCGTTAGCGGGGGACAAGAGACCCAGTACTTC.

The V call is TRBV14, the J call TRBJ2-4; tentatively, D is TRBD2 (6 bases). Germline CDR1 and CDR2: SGHDN and FVKESK. This CDR3 contains 12 residues. V lost 6 bases and J 6 bases, leaving 9 bases between the germline ends. As DNA, the CDR3 is TGTGCCAGCAGTAGGGACTTAAACATTCAGTACTTC. Translated: CASSRDLNIQYF.

V is TRBV18 and J is TRBJ2-5; no firm D call. This CDR3 contains 16 residues. Trimming stripped 3 bases from V and 0 bases from J, with 14 bases between. CDR1 and CDR2 from the germline V gene are KGHSH and LQKENI. Here the CDR3 reads CASSPQRAMYQETQYF. The CDR3, as DNA: TGTGCCAGCTCACCCCAACGGGCTATGTACCAAGAGACCCAGTACTTC.

The rearrangement uses TRBV28 and TRBJ1-5, with 9 bases aligning to TRBD1. V lost 5 bases to trimming and J lost 0 bases; unmatched junction nucleotides: 5. CDR1 and CDR2 (germline): MDHEN, SYDVKM. The CDR3 totals 16 residues. Here the CDR3 reads CASSTPGQGSNQPQHF. The CDR3 DNA reads TGTGCCAGCAGTACCCCGGGACAGGGTAGCAATCAGCCCCAGCATTTT. The full variable domain, with the rest looked up from reference TRBV28 and TRBJ1-5, is DVKVTQSSRYLVKRTGEKVFLECVQDMDHENMFWYRQDPGLGLRLIYFSYDVKMKEKGDIPEGYSVSREKKERFSLILESASTNQTSMYLCASSTPGQGSNQPQHFGDGTRLSIL.

This clone was counted a few times. V usage is TRBV27 and J usage is TRBJ1-5; a possible D gene is TRBD1 (5 bases). Germline values: CDR1 MNHEY, CDR2 SMNVEV (reference sequence). Trimming shortened V by 5 bases and J by 7 bases, and 12 bases separated the two germline ends. The CDR3 extends over 13 amino acids. CDR3 sequence: CASSSGRGQPQHF. The CDR3 DNA reads as TGTGCCAGCAGTAGCGGAAGGGGCCAGCCCCAGCATTTT.

J is TRBJ2-5 and V is TRBV28; D is undetermined. Deletions cut 6 bases from V and 5 bases from J, with 19 bases between. The CDR3 is made up of 15 amino acids. Germline V gene data show CDR1 as MDHEN and CDR2 as SYDVKM. This CDR3 reads CASRKEGYPRETQYF. The CDR3 DNA reads as TGTGCCAGCAGAAAAGAAGGGTATCCTAGGGAGACCCAGTACTTC.

The rearrangement uses TRBV10-1 and TRBJ2-1; TRBD1 matches at 7 bases. Germline values: CDR1 WNHNN, CDR2 SYGVQD (reference sequence). V trimming: 5 bases; J trimming: 6 bases; junction bases outside the gene matches: 13. This CDR3 has 16 residues. CDR3 nucleotide sequence: TGCGCCAGCAGTAACACCGGAACAGGGGTAATCAATGAGCAGTTCTTC. It encodes CASSNTGTGVINEQFF.

This clone is a singleton in its sample. V and J are TRBV21-1 and TRBJ2-5; the D call of TRBD1 is as the table states it, not checked on the DNA. TRBV21-1 is a known pseudogene. This CDR3 comprises 18 residues. Here the CDR3 reads CASTRRWTGPDSQETQYF. The DNA of the CDR3 is TGTGCCAGCACCCGGCGATGGACAGGGCCTGACAGCCAAGAGACCCAGTACTTC.

J is TRBJ1-5 and V is TRBV6-9; D remains unclear. CDR1 is MNHGY and CDR2 is SVAAGI in the germline V gene. V lost 1 base and J lost 2, with 9 bases in between. This CDR3 has 15 amino acids. CDR3 sequence: CASSYYQGGNQPQHF. DNA of the CDR3: TGTGCCAGCAGTTATTATCAAGGAGGCAATCAGCCCCAGCATTTT.